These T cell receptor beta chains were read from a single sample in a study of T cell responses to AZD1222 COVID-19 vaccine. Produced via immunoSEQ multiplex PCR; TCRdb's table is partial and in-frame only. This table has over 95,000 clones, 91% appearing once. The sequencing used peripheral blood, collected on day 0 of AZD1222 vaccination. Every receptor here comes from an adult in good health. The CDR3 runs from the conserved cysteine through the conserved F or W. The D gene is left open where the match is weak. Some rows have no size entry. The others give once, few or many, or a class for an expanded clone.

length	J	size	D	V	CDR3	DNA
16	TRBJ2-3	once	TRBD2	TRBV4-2	CASSQDFSGGTDTQYF	TGTGCCAGCAGCCAAGATTTTAGCGGGGGCACAGATACGCAGTATTTT
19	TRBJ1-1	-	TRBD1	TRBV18	CASSPYRDRVISMNTEAFF	TGTGCCAGCTCACCTTACCGGGACAGGGTTATAAGCATGAACACTGAAGCTTTCTTT
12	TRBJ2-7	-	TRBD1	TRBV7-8	CASFRDSYEQYF	TGTGCCAGCTTCCGGGACAGCTACGAGCAGTACTTC
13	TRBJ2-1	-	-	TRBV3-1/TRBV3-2	CASSQRPHNEQFF	TGTGCCAGCAGCCAAAGACCCCACAATGAGCAGTTCTTC
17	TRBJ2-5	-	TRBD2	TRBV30	CAWSVLRTSGSQETQYF	TGTGCCTGGAGTGTACTTCGGACTAGCGGGTCCCAAGAGACCCAGTACTTC
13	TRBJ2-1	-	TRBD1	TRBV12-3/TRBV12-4	CASTRTGGNEQFF	TGTGCCAGCACCCGGACAGGGGGCAATGAGCAGTTCTTC
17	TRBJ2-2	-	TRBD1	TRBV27	CASTPGTGATNTGELFF	TGTGCCAGCACCCCCGGGACAGGAGCCACGAACACCGGGGAGCTGTTTTTT
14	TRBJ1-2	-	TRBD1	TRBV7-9	CASSTDREEGGYTF	TGTGCCAGCAGCACCGACAGGGAGGAGGGTGGCTACACCTTC
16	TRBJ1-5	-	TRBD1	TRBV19	CASSISHRGVNQPQHF	TGTGCCAGTAGTATTAGTCACAGGGGCGTCAATCAGCCCCAGCATTTT
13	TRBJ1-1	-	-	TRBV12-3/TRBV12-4	CASSQGQFAEAFF	TGTGCCAGCAGCCAAGGACAGTTCGCTGAAGCTTTCTTT
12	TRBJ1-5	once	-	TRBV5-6	CASSLPGELWHF	TGTGCCAGCAGCCTGCCGGGGGAACTTTGGCATTTT
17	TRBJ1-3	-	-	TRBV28	CASSLLWSQLSGNTIYF	TGTGCCAGCAGTTTGTTGTGGTCCCAACTCTCTGGAAACACCATATATTTT
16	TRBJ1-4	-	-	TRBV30	CAWSTDSRRNVEKLFF	TGTGCCTGGAGTACGGACAGCCGGAGGAATGTGGAAAAACTGTTTTTT
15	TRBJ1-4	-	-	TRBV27	CASIQFLGGDEKLFF	TGTGCCAGCATTCAATTTCTTGGGGGGGATGAAAAACTGTTTTTT
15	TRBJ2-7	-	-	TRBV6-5	CASSITGTLSYEQYF	TGTGCCAGCAGTATCACCGGGACGCTGTCCTACGAGCAGTACTTC
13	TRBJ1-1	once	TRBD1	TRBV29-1	CSAGGQMNTEAFF	TGCAGCGCTGGGGGACAGATGAACACTGAAGCTTTCTTT
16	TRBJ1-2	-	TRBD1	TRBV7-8	CASSLADRGLVYGYTF	TGTGCCAGCAGCTTAGCGGACAGGGGGTTAGTCTATGGCTACACCTTC